This note documents a single TCR beta chain sequence. The germline gives CDR1 MNHEY, CDR2 SMNVEV (reference sequence). The CDR3 sequence is 18 residues long. The ends were cut back, 2 bases at V and 7 bases at J, with 24 bases in the middle. The sample is drawn from a study of blood T cell repertoires in COVID-19. Study at large: COVID-19 samples, acute and convalescent, were from the United States, Italy and Spain.

Seattle patients were enrolled during active infection and followed longitudinally. Only in-frame clones appear in the TCRdb table, and some are missing; sequencing was by immunoSEQ multiplex PCR. The sample gives 150,000 to 200,000 clones, 60% to 85% of which show up once; 8% to 8.5% is in the top ten. The genes are TRBV27 and TRBJ1-5; weak D call: TRBD1 (5 bases). The TCR originated in a woman aged 60-75 years with COVID-19, enrolled during active disease. Material for sequencing was peripheral blood. The CDR3 DNA reads TGTGCCAGCAGTTTAGGTATTAGGGATGGGGCTTCCTTGCAGCCCCAGCATTTT. Its translation is CASSLGIRDGASLQPQHF.